This T cell receptor (beta chain) was obtained from a study of T cells in localized non-small cell lung cancer. Study findings and constraints: A median of around 58 clones ranked among the top 100 in tumor appeared in adjacent lung. Longer overall survival was associated with a higher density of T cells in the blood. Only one tumor region went through sequencing, so heterogeneity may still be there.

Germline V lookup: CDR1 SGHNT, CDR2 YENEEA. The CDR3 totals 15 residues. Trimming left V 2 bases short and J 0 bases short, with 10 bases between. A remark on this clone: Its antigen is unknown.

Data came from immunoSEQ multiplex PCR; TCRdb stores just in-frame clones and leaves some out. Seen here are 65,000 to 80,000 clones, 70% to 85% observed once, and the top ten hold 1% to 1.5%. Source: peripheral blood, taken before any cancer treatment. V and J are TRBV11-3 and TRBJ1-1; no clear D gene. This sequence originates from an older female donor with stage I lung adenocarcinoma. The CDR3 protein is CASSLSSAMNTEAFF. As DNA, the CDR3 is TGTGCCAGCAGCTTAAGTTCCGCTATGAACACTGAAGCTTTCTTT.